This TCR beta chain appears in the sequencing data of a study of blood T cell repertoires in COVID-19. Overall study: From T cells, B-cell-depleted T cells, or PBMCs came the material, which was cDNA or gDNA.

In the study's own analysis: Cell counts per sample came from amplifying reference gene primers. Some clones are missing from TCRdb's copy, which holds only in-frame ones; the method was immunoSEQ multiplex PCR. That table furnishes V, J and clone size, whereas the DNA furnished D and trimming. The sample shows about 150,000 clones, 76% of them seen only once. The germline CDR1 and CDR2 sequences are WSHSY and SAAADI. The CDR3 loop spans 15 amino acids. Between the trimmed V and J ends, which lost 6 bases and 7 bases, there was a span of 21 bases. The sequenced sample was peripheral blood. This chain links TRBV10-2 with TRBJ2-5, with D tentatively TRBD2 (6 bases). The sequence was obtained from a woman aged 80 or older with acute or convalescent COVID-19. The CDR3 region is CASRGSIAARGTQYF. The DNA of the CDR3 is TGCGCCAGCAGGGGTTCGATTGCAGCGCGGGGGACCCAGTACTTC.